These 5 T cell receptor beta chains were all obtained from the same sample, sequenced in a study of T cells after yellow fever vaccination. TCRdb reprocessed the 5' RACE reads via MiXCR and lists one record per CDR3 protein. The sample consists of 300,000 to 400,000 distinct CDR3 sequences, 7.5% to 9% of them appearing once. The sequencing used PBMCs, collected on the day of the first yellow fever vaccination. These receptors were collected from a man in his late teens or twenties who received the YFV17D yellow fever vaccine.

This chain uses TRBV20-1 with TRBJ1-6; 9 bases are shared with TRBD1. V shed 6 bases, J shed 7 bases, and the junction held 10 bases outside the gene matches. The germline gives CDR1 DFQATT, CDR2 SNEGSKA (reference sequence). The CDR3 extends over 15 amino acids. The CDR3 protein is CSAGPGGQGNSPLHF. The DNA of the CDR3 is TGCAGTGCAGGACCCGGTGGACAGGGGAATTCACCCCTCCACTTT.

DNA for the CDR3: TGCAGTGCTAGAGTAGGAGGGGGCAAGGACTATGAAAAACTGTTTTTT. Translating gives CSARVGGGKDYEKLFF. The chain is built from TRBV20-1 and TRBJ1-4, with 7 nucleotides matching TRBD1. The V and J ends lost 1 base and 6 bases, in that order; junction bases with no gene match: 11. Germline CDR1 and CDR2: DFQATT and SNEGSKA (reference sequence). The CDR3 covers 16 residues.

This clonotype was seen a few times. The chain has TRBV6-5 and TRBJ2-3; 8 nucleotides line up with TRBD2. The J segment lost 6 bases and the V segment lost 3 bases, leaving 8 bases of the junction unmatched. Germline-derived CDR1 and CDR2 are MNHEY and SVGAGI. The CDR3 runs to 15 residues. CDR3 coding DNA: TGTGCCAGCAGTTATGTCGGGGGGGGCGGGGATACGCAGTATTTT. Translated: CASSYVGGGGDTQYF.

A word on this clonotype: An end of the junction does not agree with germline; a read error may underlie this. The chain is built from TRBV5-1 and TRBJ2-1; TRBD2 is a possible D gene (7 bases). Germline V lookup: CDR1 SGHRS, CDR2 YFSETQ. The CDR3 is 15 amino acids. CDR3 sequence (DNA): TGCGCCAGCGGACACAAAAGCGGGGACACCAATGAGCCGTTCTTC. Translation: CASGHKSGDTNEPFF.

This sequence joins TRBV12-3 or TRBV12-4 and TRBJ1-5; D remains unclear. The CDR3 extends over 14 amino acids. V lost 2 bases and J lost 4, with 9 bases in between. CDR3 DNA sequence: TGTGCCAGCAGTTTAAGAGACCGGAATCAGCCCCAGCATTTT. Protein sequence: CASSLRDRNQPQHF.